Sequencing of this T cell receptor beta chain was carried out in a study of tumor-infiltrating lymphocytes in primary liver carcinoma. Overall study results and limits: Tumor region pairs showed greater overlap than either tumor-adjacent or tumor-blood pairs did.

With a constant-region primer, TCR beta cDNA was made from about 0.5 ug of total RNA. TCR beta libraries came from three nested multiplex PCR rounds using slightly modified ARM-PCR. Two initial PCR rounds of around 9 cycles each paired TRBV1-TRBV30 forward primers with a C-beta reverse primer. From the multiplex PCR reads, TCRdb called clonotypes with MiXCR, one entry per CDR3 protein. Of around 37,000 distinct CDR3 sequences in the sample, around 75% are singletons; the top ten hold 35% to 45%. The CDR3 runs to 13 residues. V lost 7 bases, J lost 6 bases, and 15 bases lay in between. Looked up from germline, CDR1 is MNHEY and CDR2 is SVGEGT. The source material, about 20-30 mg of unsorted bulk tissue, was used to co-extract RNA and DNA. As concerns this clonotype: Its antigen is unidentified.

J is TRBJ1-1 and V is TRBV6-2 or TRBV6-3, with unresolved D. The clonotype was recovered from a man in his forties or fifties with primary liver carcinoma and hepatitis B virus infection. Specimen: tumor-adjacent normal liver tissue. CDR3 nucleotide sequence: TGTGCCAGCATGGAAGACGGTTGGGCTGAAGCTTTCTTT. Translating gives CASMEDGWAEAFF.